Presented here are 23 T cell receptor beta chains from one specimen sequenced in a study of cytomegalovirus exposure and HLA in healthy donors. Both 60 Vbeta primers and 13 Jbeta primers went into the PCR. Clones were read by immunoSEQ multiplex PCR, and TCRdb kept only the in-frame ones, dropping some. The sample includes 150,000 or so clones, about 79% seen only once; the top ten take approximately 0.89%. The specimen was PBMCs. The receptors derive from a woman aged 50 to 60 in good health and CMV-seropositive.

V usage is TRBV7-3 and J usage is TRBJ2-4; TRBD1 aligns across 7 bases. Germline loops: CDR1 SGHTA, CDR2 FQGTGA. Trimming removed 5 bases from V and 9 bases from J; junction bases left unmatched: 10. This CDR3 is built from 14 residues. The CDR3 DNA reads TGTGCCAGCAGCCCCGGGACAGTAACTTGCATTCAGTACTTC. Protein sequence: CASSPGTVTCIQYF. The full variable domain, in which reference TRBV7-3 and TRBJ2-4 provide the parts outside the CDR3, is GAGVSQTPSNKVTEKGKYVELRCDPISGHTALYWYRQSLGQGPEFLIYFQGTGAADDSGLPNDRFFAVRPEGSVSTLKIQRTERGDSAVYLCASSPGTVTCIQYFGAGTRLSVL.

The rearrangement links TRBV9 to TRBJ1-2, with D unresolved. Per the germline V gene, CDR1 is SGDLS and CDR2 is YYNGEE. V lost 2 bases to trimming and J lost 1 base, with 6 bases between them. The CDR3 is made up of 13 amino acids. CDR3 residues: CASSVRGNYGYTF. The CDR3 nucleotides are TGTGCCAGCAGCGTTCGGGGTAACTATGGCTACACCTTC.

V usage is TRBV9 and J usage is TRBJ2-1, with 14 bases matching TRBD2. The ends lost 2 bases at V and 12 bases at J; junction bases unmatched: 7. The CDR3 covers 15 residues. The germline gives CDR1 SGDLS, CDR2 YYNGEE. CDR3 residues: CASSVGTSGGGVQFF. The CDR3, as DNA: TGTGCCAGCAGCGTTGGGACTAGCGGGGGTGGAGTGCAGTTCTTC.

DNA for the CDR3: TGTGCCAGCAGTCCACAACAGGGGCGATCCCCGTTCTTC. This gives the protein CASSPQQGRSPFF. V usage is TRBV6-5 and J usage is TRBJ2-1; the match to TRBD1 covers 7 bases. V was pared by 5 bases and J by 15 bases, with 13 bases of the junction left unmatched. CDR1 is MNHEY and CDR2 is SVGAGI in the germline V gene. This CDR3 contains 13 residues.

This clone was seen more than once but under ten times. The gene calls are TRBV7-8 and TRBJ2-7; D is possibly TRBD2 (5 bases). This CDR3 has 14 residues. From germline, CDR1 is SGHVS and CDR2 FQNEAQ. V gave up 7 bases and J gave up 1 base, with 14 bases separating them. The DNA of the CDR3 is TGTGCCAGCACCCCGGTAGCGTTTTCCTACGAGCAGTACTTC. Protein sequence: CASTPVAFSYEQYF.

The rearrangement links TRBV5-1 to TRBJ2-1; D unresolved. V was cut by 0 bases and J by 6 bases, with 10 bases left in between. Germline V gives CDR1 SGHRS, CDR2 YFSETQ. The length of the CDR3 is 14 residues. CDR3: CASSLASTFNEQFF. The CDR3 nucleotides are TGCGCCAGCAGCTTGGCCTCGACTTTCAATGAGCAGTTCTTC. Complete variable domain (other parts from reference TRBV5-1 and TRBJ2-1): KAGVTQTPRYLIKTRGQQVTLSCSPISGHRSVSWYQQTPGQGLQFLFEYFSETQRNKGNFPGRFSGRQFSNSRSEMNVSTLELGDSALYLCASSLASTFNEQFFGPGTRLTVL.

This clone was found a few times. CDR3 in amino acids: CASSLQGTGGSPLHF. CDR3 coding DNA: TGTGCCAGCAGCTTACAAGGGACAGGGGGATCACCCCTCCACTTT. The chain carries TRBV7-2 and TRBJ1-6; TRBD1 agrees at 11 bases. The CDR3 has 15 amino acids. Germline CDR1 and CDR2: SGHTA and FQGNSA. The V segment lost 2 bases and the J segment 10 bases; nucleotides outside the gene matches: 4. Full variable domain (missing parts from reference TRBV7-2 and TRBJ1-6): GAGVSQSPSNKVTEKGKDVELRCDPISGHTALYWYRQSLGQGLEFLIYFQGNSAPDKSGLPSDRFSAERTGGSVSTLTIQRTQQEDSAVYLCASSLQGTGGSPLHFGNGTRLTVT.

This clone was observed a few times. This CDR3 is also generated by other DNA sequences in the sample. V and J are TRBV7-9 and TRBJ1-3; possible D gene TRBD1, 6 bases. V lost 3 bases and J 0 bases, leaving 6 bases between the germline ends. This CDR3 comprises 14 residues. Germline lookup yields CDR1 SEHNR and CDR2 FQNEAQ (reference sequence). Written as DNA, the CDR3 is TGTGCCAGCAGCTTGGGGGCCTCTGGAAACACCATATATTTT. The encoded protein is CASSLGASGNTIYF.

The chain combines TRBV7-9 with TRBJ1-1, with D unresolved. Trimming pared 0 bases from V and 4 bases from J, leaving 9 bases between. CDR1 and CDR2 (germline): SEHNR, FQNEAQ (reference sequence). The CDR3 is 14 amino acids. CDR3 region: CASSLALGGTEAFF. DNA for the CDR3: TGTGCCAGCAGCTTAGCGCTAGGAGGCACTGAAGCTTTCTTT.

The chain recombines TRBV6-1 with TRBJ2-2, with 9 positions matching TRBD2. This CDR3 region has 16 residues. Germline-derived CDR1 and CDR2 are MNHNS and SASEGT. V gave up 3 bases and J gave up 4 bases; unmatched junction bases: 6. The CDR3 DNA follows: TGTGCCAGCAGTGACGTAGCGGGAGCGGTCACCGGGGAGCTGTTTTTT. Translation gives CASSDVAGAVTGELFF.

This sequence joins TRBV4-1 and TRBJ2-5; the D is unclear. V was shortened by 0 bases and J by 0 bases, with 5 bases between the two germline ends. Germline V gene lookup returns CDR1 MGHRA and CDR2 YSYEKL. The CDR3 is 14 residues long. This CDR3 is CASSQEEYQETQYF. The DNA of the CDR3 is TGCGCCAGCAGCCAAGAAGAGTACCAAGAGACCCAGTACTTC.

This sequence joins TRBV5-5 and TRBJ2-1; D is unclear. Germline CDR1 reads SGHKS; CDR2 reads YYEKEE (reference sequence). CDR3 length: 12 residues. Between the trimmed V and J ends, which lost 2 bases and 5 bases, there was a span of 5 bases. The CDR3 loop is CASSFPNNEQFF. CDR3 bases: TGTGCCAGCAGCTTTCCCAACAATGAGCAGTTCTTC.

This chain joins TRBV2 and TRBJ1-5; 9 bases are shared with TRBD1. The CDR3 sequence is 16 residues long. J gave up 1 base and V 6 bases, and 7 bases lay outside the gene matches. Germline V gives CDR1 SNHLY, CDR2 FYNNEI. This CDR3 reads CASSPQGALSNQPQHF. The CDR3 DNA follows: TGTGCCAGCAGCCCACAGGGGGCATTGAGCAATCAGCCCCAGCATTTT.

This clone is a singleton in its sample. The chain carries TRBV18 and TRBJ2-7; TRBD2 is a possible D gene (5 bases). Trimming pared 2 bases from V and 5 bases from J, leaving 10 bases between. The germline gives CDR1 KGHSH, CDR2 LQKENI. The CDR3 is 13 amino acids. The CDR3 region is CASSPFNGNEQYF. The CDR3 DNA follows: TGTGCCAGCTCACCATTTAACGGGAACGAGCAGTACTTC.

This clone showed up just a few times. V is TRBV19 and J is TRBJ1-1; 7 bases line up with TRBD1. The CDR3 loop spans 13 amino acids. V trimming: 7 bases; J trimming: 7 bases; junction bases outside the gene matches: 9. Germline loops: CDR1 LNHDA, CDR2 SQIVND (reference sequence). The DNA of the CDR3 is TGTGCCAGTACCACTCGGACAGGTTTTGAAGCTTTCTTT. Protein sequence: CASTTRTGFEAFF.

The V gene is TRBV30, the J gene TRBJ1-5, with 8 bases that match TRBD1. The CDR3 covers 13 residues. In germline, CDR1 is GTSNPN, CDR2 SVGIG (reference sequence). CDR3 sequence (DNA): TGTGCTTTTGGACAGGGAGTTGATCAGCCCCAGCATTTT. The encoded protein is CAFGQGVDQPQHF.

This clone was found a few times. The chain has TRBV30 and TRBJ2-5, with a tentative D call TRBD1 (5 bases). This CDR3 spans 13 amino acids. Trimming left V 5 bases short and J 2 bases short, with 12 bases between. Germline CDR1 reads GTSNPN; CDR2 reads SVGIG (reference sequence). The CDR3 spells CAWRFQGQETQYF. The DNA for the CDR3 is TGTGCCTGGCGCTTTCAGGGTCAAGAGACCCAGTACTTC.

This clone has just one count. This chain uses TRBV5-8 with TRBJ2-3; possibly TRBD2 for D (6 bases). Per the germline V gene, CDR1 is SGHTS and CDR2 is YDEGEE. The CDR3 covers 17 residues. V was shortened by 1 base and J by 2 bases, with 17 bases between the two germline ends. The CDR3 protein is CASSLYKTSMNTDTQYF. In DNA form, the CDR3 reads TGTGCCAGCAGCTTGTATAAGACTAGTATGAACACAGATACGCAGTATTTT.

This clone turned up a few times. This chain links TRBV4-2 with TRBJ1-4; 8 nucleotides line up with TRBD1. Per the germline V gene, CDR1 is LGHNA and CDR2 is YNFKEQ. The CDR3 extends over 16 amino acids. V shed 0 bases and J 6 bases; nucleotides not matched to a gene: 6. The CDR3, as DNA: TGTGCCAGCAGCCAAGATTTCCAGGGGGCGGATGAAAAACTGTTTTTT. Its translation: CASSQDFQGADEKLFF.

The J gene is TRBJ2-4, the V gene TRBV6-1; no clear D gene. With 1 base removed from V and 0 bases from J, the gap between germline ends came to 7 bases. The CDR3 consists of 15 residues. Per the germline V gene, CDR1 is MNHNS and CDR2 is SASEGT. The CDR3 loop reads CASSEGYLAKNIQYF. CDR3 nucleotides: TGTGCCAGCAGTGAAGGCTATCTAGCCAAAAACATTCAGTACTTC.

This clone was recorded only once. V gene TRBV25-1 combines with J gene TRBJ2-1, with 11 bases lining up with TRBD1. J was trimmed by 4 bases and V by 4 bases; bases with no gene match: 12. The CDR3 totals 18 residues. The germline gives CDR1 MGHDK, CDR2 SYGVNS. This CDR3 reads CASSGALGTGGMYNEQFF. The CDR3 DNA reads TGTGCCAGCAGTGGAGCGCTGGGGACAGGGGGGATGTACAATGAGCAGTTCTTC.

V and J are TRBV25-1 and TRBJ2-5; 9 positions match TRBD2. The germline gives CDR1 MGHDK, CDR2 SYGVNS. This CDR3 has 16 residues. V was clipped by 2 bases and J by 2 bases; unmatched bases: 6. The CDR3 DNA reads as TGTGCCAGCAGTGAAGGCGGTCTAGCGGGACAAGAGACCCAGTACTTC. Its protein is CASSEGGLAGQETQYF.

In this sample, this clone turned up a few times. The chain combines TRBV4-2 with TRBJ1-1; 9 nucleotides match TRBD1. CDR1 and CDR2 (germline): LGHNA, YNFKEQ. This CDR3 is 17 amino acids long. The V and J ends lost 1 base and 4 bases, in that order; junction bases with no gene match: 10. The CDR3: CASSQAPGQGSITEAFF. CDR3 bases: TGTGCCAGCAGCCAAGCCCCGGGACAGGGTTCAATCACTGAAGCTTTCTTT.